These 4 T cell receptor beta chains were all obtained from the same sample, sequenced in a study of blood T cell repertoires in COVID-19. Profiling relied on immunoSEQ multiplex PCR, and the TCRdb table lists in-frame clones only, not all of them. This table has tens of thousands of clones, roughly 90% appearing once. The sequenced material came from peripheral blood. The receptors shown here come from a woman of 80 years or more with active or convalescent COVID-19.

This chain uses TRBV18 with TRBJ2-3, with 7 bases lining up with TRBD1. V lost 1 base, J lost 5 bases, and 3 bases stayed unmatched. Per the germline V gene, CDR1 is KGHSH and CDR2 is LQKENI. The length of the CDR3 is 14 residues. CDR3 protein: CASSPQGAGDTQYF. The CDR3 DNA reads as TGTGCCAGCTCACCACAGGGGGCTGGAGATACGCAGTATTTT.

The sample holds a few counts of this clone. The genes are TRBV28 and TRBJ1-2; tentatively, D is TRBD1 (5 bases). The CDR3 sequence is 13 residues long. Germline V lookup: CDR1 MDHEN, CDR2 SYDVKM. The ends were cut back, 6 bases at V and 2 bases at J, with 10 bases in the middle. The CDR3 DNA reads TGTGCCAGCAGCGGACAATGGAACTATGGCTACACCTTC. Translating gives CASSGQWNYGYTF.

The chain recombines TRBV7-8 with TRBJ2-7; 9 bases are shared with TRBD1. The CDR3 spans 16 residues. The junction had 10 bases not matched to a gene; V was cut back by 5 bases and J by 2 bases. CDR1 SGHVS and CDR2 FQNEAQ come from the germline V gene. CDR3 region: CASSGGDRELAYEQYF. The CDR3 DNA follows: TGTGCCAGCAGCGGCGGGGACAGGGAGTTAGCCTACGAGCAGTACTTC.

This chain joins TRBV30 and TRBJ2-3; possibly TRBD2 for D (7 bases). The CDR3 covers 16 residues. Germline V gives CDR1 GTSNPN, CDR2 SVGIG (reference sequence). With 2 bases removed from V and 2 bases from J, the gap between germline ends came to 17 bases. The CDR3 is CAWSFPGAGATDTQYF. CDR3 nucleotide sequence: TGTGCCTGGAGTTTCCCGGGGGCGGGGGCCACAGATACGCAGTATTTT.